This T cell receptor beta chain was captured by sequencing in a study of blood T cell dynamics during melanoma immunotherapy. About the research overall: Standard first-line treatment here was pembrolizumab or nivolumab plus ipilimumab in metastatic melanoma.

Study-wide findings and caveats: Clones driving repertoire changes may be melanoma-specific or general immune activation.

Using immunoSEQ multiplex PCR, the repertoire was profiled, and TCRdb retains in-frame clones only, with some absent. Found here are around 9,000 clones, 70% to 90% of them singletons; the top ten hold less than 7%. This clone was recorded only once. Antigen: not known. CDR1 is MDHEN and CDR2 is SYDVKM in the germline V gene. The CDR3 totals 14 residues. The J segment lost 9 bases and the V segment lost 6 bases, leaving 13 bases of the junction unmatched. The time point denotes: week 3, after first cycle of checkpoint inhibitor. Apart from two fast progressors, RECIST 1.1 response was judged 12 weeks post-infusion. No patient had earlier systemic cancer treatment, concurrent immunosuppressants, or another active cancer.

The sample consisted of blood, taken from a patient treated with checkpoint blockade. The chain has TRBV28 and TRBJ2-7, with 8 bases fitting TRBD1. This clonotype originated in a human donor with melanoma. DNA for the CDR3: TGTGCCAGCAGAGAAGGGACAGGTTTGGGGGGGCAGTACTTC. Translation gives CASREGTGLGGQYF.